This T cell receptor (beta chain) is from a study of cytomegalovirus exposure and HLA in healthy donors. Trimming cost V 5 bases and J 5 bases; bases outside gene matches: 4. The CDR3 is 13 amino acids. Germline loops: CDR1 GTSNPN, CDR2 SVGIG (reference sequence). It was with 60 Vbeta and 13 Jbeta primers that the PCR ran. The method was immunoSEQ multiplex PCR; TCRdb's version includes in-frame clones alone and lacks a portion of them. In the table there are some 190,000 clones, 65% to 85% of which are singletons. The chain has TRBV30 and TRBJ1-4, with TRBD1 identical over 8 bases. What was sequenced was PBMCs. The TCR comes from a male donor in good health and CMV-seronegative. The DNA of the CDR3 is TGTGCCTGGGCAGGGGGCGGAAATGAAAAACTGTTTTTT. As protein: CAWAGGGNEKLFF.